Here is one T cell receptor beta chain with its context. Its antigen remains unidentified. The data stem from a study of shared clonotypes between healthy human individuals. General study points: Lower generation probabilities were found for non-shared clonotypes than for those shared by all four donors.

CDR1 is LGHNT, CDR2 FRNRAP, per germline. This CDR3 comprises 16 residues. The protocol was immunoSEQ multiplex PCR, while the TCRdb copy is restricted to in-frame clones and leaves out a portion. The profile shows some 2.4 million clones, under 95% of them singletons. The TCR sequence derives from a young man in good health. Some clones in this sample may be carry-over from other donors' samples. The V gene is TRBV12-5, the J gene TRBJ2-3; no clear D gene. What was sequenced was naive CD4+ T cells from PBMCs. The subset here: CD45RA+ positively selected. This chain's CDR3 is CAPKALQPNSTDTQYF. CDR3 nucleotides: TGTGCCCCAAAGGCCTTACAGCCGAACAGCACAGATACGCAGTATTTT.